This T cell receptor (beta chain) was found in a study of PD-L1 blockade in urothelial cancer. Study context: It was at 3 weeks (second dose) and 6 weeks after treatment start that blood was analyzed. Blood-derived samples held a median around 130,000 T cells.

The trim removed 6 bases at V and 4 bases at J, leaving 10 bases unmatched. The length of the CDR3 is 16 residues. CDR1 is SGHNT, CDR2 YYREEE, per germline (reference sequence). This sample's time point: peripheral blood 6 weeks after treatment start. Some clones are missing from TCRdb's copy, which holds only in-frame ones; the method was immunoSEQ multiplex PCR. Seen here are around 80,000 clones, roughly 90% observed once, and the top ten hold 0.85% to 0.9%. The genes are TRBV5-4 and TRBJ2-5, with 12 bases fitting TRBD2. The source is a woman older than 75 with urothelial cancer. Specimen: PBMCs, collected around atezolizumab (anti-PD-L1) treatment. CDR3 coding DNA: TGTGCCAGCACCATGACTAGCGGGAGAGGGGGAGAGACCCAGTACTTC. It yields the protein CASTMTSGRGGETQYF.